The source of this T cell receptor (beta chain) is a study of blood T cell repertoires in COVID-19. For the study at large: Nucleic acid was either cDNA or gDNA, and it came from T cells, B-cell-depleted T cells, or PBMCs.

Only in-frame clones appear in the TCRdb table, and some are missing; sequencing was by immunoSEQ multiplex PCR. The data contain 210,000 or so clones, 85% to 90% of them singletons. The V end lost 3 bases, the J end lost 4 bases, and 22 bases lay between the germline ends. In germline, CDR1 is LNHDA, CDR2 SQIVND (reference sequence). The CDR3 totals 18 residues. The TCR sequence derives from a woman between 50 and 59 years old with acute or convalescent COVID-19. The rearrangement links TRBV19 to TRBJ1-5, with a tentative D call TRBD1 (6 bases). The sample was peripheral blood. The CDR3 bases are TGTGCCAGTAGTATGAACCGCGGGTCGGGCAGGGGAAATCAGCCCCAGCATTTT. Encoded protein: CASSMNRGSGRGNQPQHF.